This entry lists 2 T cell receptor beta chains sequenced from one sample in a study of Ad26.COV2.S vaccination and SARS-CoV-2 variants. As for treatment: around 19 received Ad26.COV2.S at low or high dose, single or two shots; several received placebo; per-sample allocation not given. Samples came from day 63 after the first vaccine or placebo injection. Sequencing was performed with immunoSEQ multiplex PCR; in TCRdb, only in-frame clones are kept and a portion is missing. The table records hundreds of thousands of clones, around four fifths of them present only once. The specimen was peripheral blood, collected in a trial of Ad26.COV2.S vaccine versus placebo. The receptor set was obtained from a person between 18 and 65 years old who received the Ad26.COV2.S COVID-19 vaccine or a placebo.

The chain has TRBV7-9 and TRBJ2-6, with 9 bases lining up with TRBD2. The ends lost 5 bases at V and 1 base at J; junction bases unmatched: 9. Germline V gene data show CDR1 as SEHNR and CDR2 as FQNEAQ (reference sequence). This CDR3 spans 18 amino acids. The CDR3 DNA reads as TGTGCCAGCAGCCCCCGACTAGCGGAGTCGTCTGGGGCCAACGTCCTGACTTTC. Its protein product is CASSPRLAESSGANVLTF.

The chain recombines TRBV7-9 with TRBJ1-1; D not certain. Germline V gene sequence: CDR1 SEHNR, CDR2 FQNEAQ (reference sequence). The CDR3 contains 15 residues. V lost 3 bases and J 5 bases, leaving 16 bases between the germline ends. CDR3 nucleotides: TGTGCCAGCAGCTTGAATTTAGTAAGGAGAACTGAAGCTTTCTTT. Translated, it gives CASSLNLVRRTEAFF.